This TCR beta chain was recovered during a study of blood T cells in healthy people across ages. The CDR3 length is 13 residues. Per the germline V gene, CDR1 is DFQATT and CDR2 is SNEGSKA (reference sequence). A second PCR, run for roughly 7 to 12 cycles, used a sample-barcoded 5' primer plus a J-beta primer mix. All cDNA molecules were each tagged by a template-switch adaptor with 12 random nucleotides. TCRdb processed the 5' RACE reads anew with MiXCR; each CDR3 protein has one entry. The table includes more than 600,000 distinct CDR3 sequences, roughly 25% detected once. The same sample was also used in a study of T cells of mothers and their children. This second study notes: Input to cDNA synthesis comprised all extracted RNA, at a ratio of about 1.5 ug per 15 ul. Over 9.5 million reads per mother and around 3.2 million per child were obtained. Relative to unrelated pairs, biologically related mother-child dyads exhibited marginally greater, non-significant overlap.

The origin of this receptor is a boy between 10 and 17 years old in good health. The chain joins TRBV20-1 to TRBJ2-5; 10 bases line up with TRBD2. The better agreement between TRBJ2-1 and the DNA end casts doubt on the J call. The sequenced material came from blood. This CDR3 reads CSARLAGVNEQFF. CDR3 DNA: TGCAGTGCTAGGCTAGCGGGAGTGAATGAGCAGTTCTTC.